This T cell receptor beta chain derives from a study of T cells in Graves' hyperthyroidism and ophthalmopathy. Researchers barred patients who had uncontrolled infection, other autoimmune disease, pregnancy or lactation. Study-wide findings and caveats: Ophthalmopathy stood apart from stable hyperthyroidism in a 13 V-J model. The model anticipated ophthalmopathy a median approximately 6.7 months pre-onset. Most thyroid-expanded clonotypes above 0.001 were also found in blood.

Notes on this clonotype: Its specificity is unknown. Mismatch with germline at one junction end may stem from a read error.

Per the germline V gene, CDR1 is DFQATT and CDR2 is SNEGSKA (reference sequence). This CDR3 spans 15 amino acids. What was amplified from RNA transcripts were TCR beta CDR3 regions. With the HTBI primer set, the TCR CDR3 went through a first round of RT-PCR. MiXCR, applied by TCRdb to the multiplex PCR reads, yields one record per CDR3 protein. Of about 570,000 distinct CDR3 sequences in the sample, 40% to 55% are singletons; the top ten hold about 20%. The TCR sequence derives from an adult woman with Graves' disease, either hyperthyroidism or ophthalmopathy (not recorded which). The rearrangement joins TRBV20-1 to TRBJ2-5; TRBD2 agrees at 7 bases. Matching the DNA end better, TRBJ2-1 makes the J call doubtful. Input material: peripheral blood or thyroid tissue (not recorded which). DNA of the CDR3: TGCCGTGCTAGAGATGGGAGGGAGGGTTCGAAGACCCAGTTCTTC. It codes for CRARDGREGSKTQFF.